This T cell receptor beta chain was sequenced in a study of T-cell memory formation after mild COVID-19 (dated by TCRdb to the early 2020s). Context from the whole study: TCR sequence clusters from the two donors were found to be largely donor specific. In a couple of donors, T-cell clones that expanded and contracted after mild COVID-19 were tracked by sequencing TCRalpha and TCRbeta repertoires over time. Two young, previously healthy adult volunteers, one female and one male, were included in the cohort.

These reads were obtained on an Illumina NovaSeq 6000. Using 5'RACE with constant-segment primers, TCRalpha and TCRbeta cDNA libraries were constructed, with sample barcodes and unique molecular identifiers added in the process. Trizol reagent was used to extract RNA from every sample. Amplification of the libraries took two PCR steps, and the second step added a second sample barcode plus Illumina TruSeq adapters. Sequencing of the libraries was done on an Illumina NovaSeq, producing 2 x 150 bp paired-end reads. On the study's bioinformatics: Reads were demultiplexed and collapsed into UMI-guided consensus sequences with migec v1.2.7. Using mixcr v2.1.11, UMI consensuses were aligned to TRA and TRB V and J templates and then assembled into clonotypes. A clonotype was counted as expanded or contracted only when both edgeR and NoisET called the clonotype significant, with the noise models trained on biological replicates. edgeR calls used a false discovery rate-adjusted p below 0.01 and a log2 fold-change threshold of 1. As an exploratory analysis of dynamics, PCA with hierarchical clustering was applied to max-normalized trajectories of the 1000 most abundant clonotypes. Separately sequenced CD4+ and CD8+ repertoires were used to assign the CD4 or CD8 phenotype of responding clones. TCRdb's own reprocessing of the public reads used fastp at Q25 and MiXCR and kept productive beta chains. Entries that share a CDR3 protein sequence are merged under the most common genes and DNA. V and J calls and clone size were set by TCRdb, not the authors. The sample table lists roughly 400,000 distinct CDR3 sequences, about a sixth of them with a count of one. The top ten hold under 25% of the sample.

With respect to this clonotype: Its specific antigen is unknown. No qualities accompany the bases; no much larger clone lies one base away.

Ficoll-Paque density gradient centrifugation was used to isolate PBMCs. Paper-wide results and their limitations: SARS-CoV-2 specificity was not confirmed for the second-wave clones peaking on day 37. The study included only a couple of mild cases, and larger cohorts that include severe cases with pre-infection samples were judged to be necessary. Contracting CD4+ clones appeared mostly in the CM and EM memory subsets, whereas CD8+ clones were enriched in EMRA. From day 15 to 85, contracting clones showed balanced CD4/CD8 phenotypes, whereas a second wave of clones that expanded from day 15 to 37 leaned towards CD4+. Some responding clones were found in pre-infection memory, which suggests that pre-existing cross-reactive memory T cells took part in the SARS-CoV-2 response.

This clonotype was sampled from a man between 18 and 29 years old who had mild COVID-19 (a few samples of this study predate the infection). The sample titles of this study are shuffled in the database, so cell type and time point are left out; the donor was told from shared clones. Sequenced material: PBMCs or a T cell subset sorted from them (not recorded which).

CDR3 sequence: CSARPSGVGSYNEQFF. In nucleotides, the sequence is TGCAGTGCTCGCCCTAGCGGGGTAGGCTCCTACAATGAGCAGTTCTTC. The chain is encoded by TRBV20-1 joined to TRBJ2-1, and TRBD2 aligns with 9 junction nucleotides. Counted from cysteine to phenylalanine, this CDR3 has 16 amino acids. The DNA shown is the 48-base CDR3, in frame from base 1. The CDR1 and CDR2 encoded by the germline V gene (reference sequence) are DFQATT and SNEGSKA. For this chain, trimming is 5 bases at the V end and 0 bases at the J end, and the number of junction bases without a gene match is 8.